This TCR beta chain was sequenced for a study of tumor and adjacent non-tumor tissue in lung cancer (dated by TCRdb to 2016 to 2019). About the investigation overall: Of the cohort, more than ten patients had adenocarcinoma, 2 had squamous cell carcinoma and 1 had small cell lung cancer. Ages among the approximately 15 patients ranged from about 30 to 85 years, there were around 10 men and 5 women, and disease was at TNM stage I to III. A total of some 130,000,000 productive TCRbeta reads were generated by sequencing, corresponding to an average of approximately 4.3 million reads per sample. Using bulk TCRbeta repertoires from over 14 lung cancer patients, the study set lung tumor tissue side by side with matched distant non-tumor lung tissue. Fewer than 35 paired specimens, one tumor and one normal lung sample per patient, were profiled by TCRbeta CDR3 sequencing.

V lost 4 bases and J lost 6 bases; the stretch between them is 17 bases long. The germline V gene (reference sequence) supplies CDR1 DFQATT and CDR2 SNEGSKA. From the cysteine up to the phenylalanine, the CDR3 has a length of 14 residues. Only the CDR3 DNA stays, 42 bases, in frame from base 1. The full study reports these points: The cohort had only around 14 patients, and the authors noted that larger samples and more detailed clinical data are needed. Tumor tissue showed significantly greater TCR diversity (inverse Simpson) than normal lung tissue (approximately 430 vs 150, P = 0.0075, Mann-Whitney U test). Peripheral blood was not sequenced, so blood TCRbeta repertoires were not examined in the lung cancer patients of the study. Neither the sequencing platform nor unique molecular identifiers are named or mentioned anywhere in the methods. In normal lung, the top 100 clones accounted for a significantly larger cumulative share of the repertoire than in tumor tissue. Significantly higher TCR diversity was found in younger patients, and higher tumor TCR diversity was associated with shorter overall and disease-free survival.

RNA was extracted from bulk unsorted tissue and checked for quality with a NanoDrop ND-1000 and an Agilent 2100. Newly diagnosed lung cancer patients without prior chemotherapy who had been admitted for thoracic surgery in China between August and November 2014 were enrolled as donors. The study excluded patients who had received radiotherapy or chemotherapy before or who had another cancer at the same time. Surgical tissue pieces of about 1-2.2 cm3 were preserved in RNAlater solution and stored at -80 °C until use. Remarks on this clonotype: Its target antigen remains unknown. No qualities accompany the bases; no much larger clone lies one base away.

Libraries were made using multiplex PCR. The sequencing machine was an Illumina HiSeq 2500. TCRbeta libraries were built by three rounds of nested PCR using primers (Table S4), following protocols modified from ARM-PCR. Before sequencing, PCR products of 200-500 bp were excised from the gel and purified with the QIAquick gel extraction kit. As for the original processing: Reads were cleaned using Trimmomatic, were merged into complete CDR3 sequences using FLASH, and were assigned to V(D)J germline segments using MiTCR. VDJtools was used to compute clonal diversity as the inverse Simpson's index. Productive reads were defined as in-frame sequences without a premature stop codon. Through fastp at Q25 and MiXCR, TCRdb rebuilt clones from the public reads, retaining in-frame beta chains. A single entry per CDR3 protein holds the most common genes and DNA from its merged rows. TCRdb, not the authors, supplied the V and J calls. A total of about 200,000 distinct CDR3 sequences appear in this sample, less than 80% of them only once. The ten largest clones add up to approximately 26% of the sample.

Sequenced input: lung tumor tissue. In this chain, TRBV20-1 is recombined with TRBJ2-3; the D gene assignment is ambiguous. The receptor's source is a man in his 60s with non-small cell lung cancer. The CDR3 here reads CSANVDAHTDTQYF. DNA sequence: TGCAGTGCTAATGTCGACGCACACACTGATACGCAGTATTTT.